The clone carrying this TCR beta chain was seen a handful of times. The source of the sample is a study of blood T cells in healthy people across ages. Germline CDR1 and CDR2: MGHDK and SYGVNS. This CDR3 has 16 residues. With V trimmed by 3 bases and J by 2 bases, 3 bases remained unmatched. Primed by a sample-barcoded 5' primer and a J-beta primer mix, a second PCR proceeded for 7 to 11 cycles. Each CDR3 protein gets one entry after TCRdb re-called the 5' RACE reads with MiXCR. The sample includes 700,000 to 900,000 distinct CDR3 sequences, around half of them seen just once. The sequence was obtained from a man of 80 years or more in good health. The sample consisted of blood. The chain has TRBV25-1 and TRBJ2-1, with TRBD1 identical over 11 bases. In nucleotides, the CDR3 is TGTGCCAGCAGTGACCCGGGACAGGGGGCCTACAATGAGCAGTTCTTC. Amino acid sequence: CASSDPGQGAYNEQFF. Filled out from reference TRBV25-1 and TRBJ2-1, the complete variable domain reads EADIYQTPRYLVIGTGKKITLECSQTMGHDKMYWYQQDPGMELHLIHYSYGVNSTEKGDLSSESTVSRIRTEHFPLTLESARPSHTSQYLCASSDPGQGAYNEQFFGPGTRLTVL.